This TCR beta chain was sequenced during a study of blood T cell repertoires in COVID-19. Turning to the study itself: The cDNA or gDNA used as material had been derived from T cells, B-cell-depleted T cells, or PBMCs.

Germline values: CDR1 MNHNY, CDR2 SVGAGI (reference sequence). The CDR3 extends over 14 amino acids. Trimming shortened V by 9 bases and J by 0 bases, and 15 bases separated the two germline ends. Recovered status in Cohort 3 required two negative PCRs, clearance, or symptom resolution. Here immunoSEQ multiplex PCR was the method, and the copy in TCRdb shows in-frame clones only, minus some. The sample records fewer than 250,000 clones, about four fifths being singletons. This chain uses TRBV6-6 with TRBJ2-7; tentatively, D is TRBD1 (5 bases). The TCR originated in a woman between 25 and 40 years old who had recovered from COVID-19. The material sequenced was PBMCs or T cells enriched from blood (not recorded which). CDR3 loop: CASRLGHSSYEQYF. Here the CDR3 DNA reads TGTGCCAGTCGGCTCGGACACAGCTCCTACGAGCAGTACTTC.